This record covers a single T cell receptor (beta chain). What it recognizes is unknown. Germline V gene data show CDR1 as ENHRY and CDR2 as SYGVKD. The V segment lost 2 bases and the J segment 4 bases; nucleotides outside the gene matches: 6. CDR3 length: 16 amino acids. The entry originates in a study of T-cell memory formation after mild COVID-19. The study, taken as a whole, reports: The main location of contracting CD4+ clones was CM and EM, and that of contracting CD8+ clones was EMRA. Cross-reactive memory appears to have joined, as suggested by some responding clones showing up in pre-infection memory.

TCRdb reprocessed the 5' RACE reads with MiXCR, giving one entry per CDR3 protein. Here the sample spans 160,000 or so distinct CDR3 sequences, roughly 31% being singletons. The chain couples TRBV10-3 to TRBJ2-2, with 8 bases matching TRBD1. This receptor was identified in an adult woman who had mild COVID-19 (a few samples of this study predate the infection). Cell type and time point are not known. The specimen was PBMCs or a T cell subset sorted from them (not recorded which). The CDR3: CAISERQGASTGELFF. The CDR3 coding sequence is TGTGCCATCAGTGAGCGTCAGGGGGCCTCCACCGGGGAGCTGTTTTTT.